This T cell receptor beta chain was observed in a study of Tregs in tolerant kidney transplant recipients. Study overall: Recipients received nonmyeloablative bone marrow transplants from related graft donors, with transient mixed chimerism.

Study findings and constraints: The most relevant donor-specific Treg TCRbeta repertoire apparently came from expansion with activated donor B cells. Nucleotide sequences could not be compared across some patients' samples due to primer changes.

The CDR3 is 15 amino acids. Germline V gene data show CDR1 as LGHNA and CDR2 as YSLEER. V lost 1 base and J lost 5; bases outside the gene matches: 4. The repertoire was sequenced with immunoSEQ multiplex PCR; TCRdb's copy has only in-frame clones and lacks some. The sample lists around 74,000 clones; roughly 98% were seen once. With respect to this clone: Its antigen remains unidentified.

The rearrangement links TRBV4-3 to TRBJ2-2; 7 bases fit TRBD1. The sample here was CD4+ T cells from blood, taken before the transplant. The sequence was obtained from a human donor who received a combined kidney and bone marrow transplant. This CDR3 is CASSQVGQETGELFF. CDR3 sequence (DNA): TGCGCCAGCAGCCAAGTAGGACAGGAAACCGGGGAGCTGTTTTTT.